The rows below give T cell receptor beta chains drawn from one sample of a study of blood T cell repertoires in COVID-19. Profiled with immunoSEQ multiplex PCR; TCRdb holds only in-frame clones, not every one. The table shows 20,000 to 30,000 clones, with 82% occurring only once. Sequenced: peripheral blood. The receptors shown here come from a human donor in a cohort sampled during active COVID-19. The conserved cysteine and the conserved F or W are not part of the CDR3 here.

cdr3_aa: ASRIGQDANTGELF
v_call: TRBV7-9

cdr3_aa: ASSLELAGKEQY
v_call: TRBV28

cdr3_aa: ASSYQRGGTDTQY
v_call: TRBV11-3

cdr3_aa: AWSQGEGNQPQH
v_call: TRBV30

cdr3_aa: ATSRDRGGGLTTQY
v_call: TRBV15

cdr3_aa: ASSLSQTGPSPLH
v_call: TRBV7-9

cdr3_aa: ASSLVPPTDSNQPQH
v_call: TRBV5-1

cdr3_aa: ASSLGPSGVYEQY
v_call: TRBV7-2

cdr3_aa: SVCHRGSYEQY
v_call: TRBV29-1

cdr3_aa: ASSSRSGGIKETQY
v_call: TRBV7-2

cdr3_aa: ASSLVDRSYEQY
v_call: TRBV5-6

cdr3_aa: ASSLDRANTEAF
v_call: TRBV5-1

cdr3_aa: ASIMNSPLH
v_call: TRBV6-6

cdr3_aa: ASSPRGTGRTEAF
v_call: TRBV5-1

cdr3_aa: ASSKRTSGGGYNEQF
v_call: TRBV19

cdr3_aa: ADSQTGSNSPLH
v_call: TRBV2

cdr3_aa: ASSTIDRGAF
v_call: TRBV19

cdr3_aa: ASSGRTSGRRDTQY
v_call: TRBV9

cdr3_aa: ASSAGQEVGYT
v_call: TRBV12-3/TRBV12-4

cdr3_aa: ASSHPVPQNRGQVDEQY
v_call: TRBV6-2/TRBV6-3

cdr3_aa: ASSQRDSRNQPQH
v_call: TRBV6-6

cdr3_aa: SVCPSGSSYEQY
v_call: TRBV29-1

cdr3_aa: ASSLRSSQETQY
v_call: TRBV27

cdr3_aa: ASSLPSQGDGYT
v_call: TRBV7-9

cdr3_aa: ASGYGATEAF
v_call: TRBV6-5

cdr3_aa: ASSLHRGSNQPQH
v_call: TRBV6-5